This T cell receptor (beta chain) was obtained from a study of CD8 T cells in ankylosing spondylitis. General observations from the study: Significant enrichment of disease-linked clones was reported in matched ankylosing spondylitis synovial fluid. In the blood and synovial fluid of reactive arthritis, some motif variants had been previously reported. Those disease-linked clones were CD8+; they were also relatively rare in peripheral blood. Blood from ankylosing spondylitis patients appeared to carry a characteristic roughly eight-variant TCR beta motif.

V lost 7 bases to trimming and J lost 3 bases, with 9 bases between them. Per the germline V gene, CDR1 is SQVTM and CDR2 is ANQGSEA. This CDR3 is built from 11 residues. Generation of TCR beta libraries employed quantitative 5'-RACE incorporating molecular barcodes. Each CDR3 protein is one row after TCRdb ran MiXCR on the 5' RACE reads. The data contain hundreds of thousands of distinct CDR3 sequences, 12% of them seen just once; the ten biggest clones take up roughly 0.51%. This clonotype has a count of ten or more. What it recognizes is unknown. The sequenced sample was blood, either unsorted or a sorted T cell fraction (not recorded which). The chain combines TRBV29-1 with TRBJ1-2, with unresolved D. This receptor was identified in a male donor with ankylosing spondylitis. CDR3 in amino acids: CSAGQDYGYTF. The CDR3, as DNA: TGCAGCGCTGGGCAGGACTATGGCTACACCTTC.